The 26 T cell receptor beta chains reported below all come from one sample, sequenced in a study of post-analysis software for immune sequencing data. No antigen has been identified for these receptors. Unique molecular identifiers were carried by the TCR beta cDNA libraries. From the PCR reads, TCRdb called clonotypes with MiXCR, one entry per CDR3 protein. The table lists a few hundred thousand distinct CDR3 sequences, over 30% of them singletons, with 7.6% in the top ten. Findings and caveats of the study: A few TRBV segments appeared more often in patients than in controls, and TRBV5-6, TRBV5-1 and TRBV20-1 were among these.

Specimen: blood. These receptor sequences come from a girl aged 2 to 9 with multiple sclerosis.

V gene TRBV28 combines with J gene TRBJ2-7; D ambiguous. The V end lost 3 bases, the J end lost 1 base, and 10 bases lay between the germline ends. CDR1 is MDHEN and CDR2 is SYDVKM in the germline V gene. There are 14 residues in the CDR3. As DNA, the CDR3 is TGTGCCAGCAGTTTCGTAGGTCGATCCTACGAGCAGTACTTC. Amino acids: CASSFVGRSYEQYF.

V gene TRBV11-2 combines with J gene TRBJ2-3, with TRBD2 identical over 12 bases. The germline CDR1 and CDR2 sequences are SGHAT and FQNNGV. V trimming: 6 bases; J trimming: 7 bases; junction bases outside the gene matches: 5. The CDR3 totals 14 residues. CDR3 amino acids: CASRQGLAGHTQYF. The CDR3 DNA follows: TGTGCCAGCAGACAAGGACTAGCGGGACATACGCAGTATTTT.

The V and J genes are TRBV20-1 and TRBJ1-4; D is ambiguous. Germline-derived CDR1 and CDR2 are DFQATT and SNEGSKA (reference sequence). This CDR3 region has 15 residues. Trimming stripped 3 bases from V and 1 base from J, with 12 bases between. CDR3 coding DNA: TGCAGTGCTAGCGACTCCCAAGGAACTAATGAAAAACTGTTTTTT. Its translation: CSASDSQGTNEKLFF.

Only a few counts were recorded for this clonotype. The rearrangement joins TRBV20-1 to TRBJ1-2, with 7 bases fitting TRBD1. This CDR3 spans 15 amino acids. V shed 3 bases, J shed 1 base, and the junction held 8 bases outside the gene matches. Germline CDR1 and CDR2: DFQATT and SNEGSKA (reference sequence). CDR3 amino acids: CSASHSTGINYGYTF. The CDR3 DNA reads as TGCAGTGCTAGCCACTCGACAGGGATTAACTATGGCTACACCTTC.

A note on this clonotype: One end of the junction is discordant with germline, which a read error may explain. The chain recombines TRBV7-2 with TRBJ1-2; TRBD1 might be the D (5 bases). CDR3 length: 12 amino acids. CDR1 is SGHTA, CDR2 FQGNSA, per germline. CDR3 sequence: CACSLRGYGYTF. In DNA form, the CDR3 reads TGTGCCTGCAGCTTAAGGGGCTATGGCTACACCTTC.

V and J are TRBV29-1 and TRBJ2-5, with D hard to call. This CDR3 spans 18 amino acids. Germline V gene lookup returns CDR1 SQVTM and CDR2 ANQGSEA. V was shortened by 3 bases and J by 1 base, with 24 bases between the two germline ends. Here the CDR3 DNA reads TGCAGCGTTGACGACTTTATTCTGTCAGAAAGGCCCCAAGAGACCCAGTACTTC. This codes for CSVDDFILSERPQETQYF.

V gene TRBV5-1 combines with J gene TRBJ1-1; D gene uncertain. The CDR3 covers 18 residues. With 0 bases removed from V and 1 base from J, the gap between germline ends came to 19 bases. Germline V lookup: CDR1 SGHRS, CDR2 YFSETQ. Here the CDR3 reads CASSLGSGFRSTNTEAFF. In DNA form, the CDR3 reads TGCGCCAGCAGCTTGGGTAGCGGGTTTCGGTCTACGAACACTGAAGCTTTCTTT.

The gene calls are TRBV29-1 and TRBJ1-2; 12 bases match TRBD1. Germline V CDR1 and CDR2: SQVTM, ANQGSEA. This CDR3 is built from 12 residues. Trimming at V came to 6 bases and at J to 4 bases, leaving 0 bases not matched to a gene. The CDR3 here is CSVGQGAYGYTF. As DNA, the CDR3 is TGCAGCGTGGGACAGGGGGCCTATGGCTACACCTTC.

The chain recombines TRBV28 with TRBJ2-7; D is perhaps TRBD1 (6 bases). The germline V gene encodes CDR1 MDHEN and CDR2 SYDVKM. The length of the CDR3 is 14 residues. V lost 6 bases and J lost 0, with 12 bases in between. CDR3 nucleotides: TGTGCCAGCAGGAGACAGGTCCCCTCCTACGAGCAGTACTTC. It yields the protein CASRRQVPSYEQYF.

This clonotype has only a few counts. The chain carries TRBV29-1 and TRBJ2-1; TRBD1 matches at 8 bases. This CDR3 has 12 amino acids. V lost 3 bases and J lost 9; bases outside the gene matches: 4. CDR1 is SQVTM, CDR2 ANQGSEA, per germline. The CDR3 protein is CSVDRTGGEQFF. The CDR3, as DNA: TGCAGCGTTGACCGTACAGGGGGTGAGCAGTTCTTC.

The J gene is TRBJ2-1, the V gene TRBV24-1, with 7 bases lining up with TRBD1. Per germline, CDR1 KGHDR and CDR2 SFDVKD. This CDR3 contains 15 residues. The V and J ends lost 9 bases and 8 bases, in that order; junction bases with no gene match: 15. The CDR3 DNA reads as TGTGCCACCTCTCCTGACAGGGTGGCTCCTGATGAGCAGTTCTTC. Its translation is CATSPDRVAPDEQFF.

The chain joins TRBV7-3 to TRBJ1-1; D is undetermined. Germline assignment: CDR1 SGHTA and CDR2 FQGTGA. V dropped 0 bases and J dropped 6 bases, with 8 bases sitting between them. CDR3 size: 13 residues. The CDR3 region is CASSLTGQAEAFF. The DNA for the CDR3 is TGTGCCAGCAGCTTAACAGGGCAGGCTGAAGCTTTCTTT.

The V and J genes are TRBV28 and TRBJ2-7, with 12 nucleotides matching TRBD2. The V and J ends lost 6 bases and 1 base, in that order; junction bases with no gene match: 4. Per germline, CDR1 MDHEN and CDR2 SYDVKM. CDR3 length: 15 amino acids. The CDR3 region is CASSGLAGTSYEQYF. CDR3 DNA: TGTGCCAGCAGCGGACTAGCGGGGACGTCCTACGAGCAGTACTTC.

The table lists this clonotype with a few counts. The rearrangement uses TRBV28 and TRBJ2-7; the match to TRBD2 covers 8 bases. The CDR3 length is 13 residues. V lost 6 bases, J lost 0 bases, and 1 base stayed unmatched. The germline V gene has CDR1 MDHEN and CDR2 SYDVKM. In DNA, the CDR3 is TGTGCCAGCAGAGCGGGAGCCTCCTACGAGCAGTACTTC. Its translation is CASRAGASYEQYF.

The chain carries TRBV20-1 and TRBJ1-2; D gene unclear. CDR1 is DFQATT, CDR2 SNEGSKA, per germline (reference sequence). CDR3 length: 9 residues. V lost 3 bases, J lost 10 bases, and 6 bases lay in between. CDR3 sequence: CSAREPYTF. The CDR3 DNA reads TGCAGTGCTAGGGAGCCCTACACCTTC.

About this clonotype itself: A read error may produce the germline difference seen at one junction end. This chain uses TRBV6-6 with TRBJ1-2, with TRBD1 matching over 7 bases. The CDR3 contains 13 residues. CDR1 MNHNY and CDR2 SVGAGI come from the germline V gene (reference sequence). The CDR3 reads CTSSYTNRGGYTF. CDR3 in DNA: TGTACCAGCAGTTACACGAACAGGGGTGGCTACACCTTC.

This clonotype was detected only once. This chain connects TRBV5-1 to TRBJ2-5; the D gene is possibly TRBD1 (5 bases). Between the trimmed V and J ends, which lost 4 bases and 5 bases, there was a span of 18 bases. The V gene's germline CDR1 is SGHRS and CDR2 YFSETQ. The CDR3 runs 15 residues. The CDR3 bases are TGCGCCAGCAGCCTCACGATAGGGGCAGGGGAGACCCAGTACTTC. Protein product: CASSLTIGAGETQYF.

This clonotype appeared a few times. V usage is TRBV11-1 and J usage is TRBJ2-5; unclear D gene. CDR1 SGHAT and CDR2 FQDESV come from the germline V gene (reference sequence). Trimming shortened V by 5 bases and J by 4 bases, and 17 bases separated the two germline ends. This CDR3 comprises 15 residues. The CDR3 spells CASSRETGFLETQYF. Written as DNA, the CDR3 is TGTGCCAGCAGCCGCGAGACGGGCTTCTTAGAGACCCAGTACTTC.

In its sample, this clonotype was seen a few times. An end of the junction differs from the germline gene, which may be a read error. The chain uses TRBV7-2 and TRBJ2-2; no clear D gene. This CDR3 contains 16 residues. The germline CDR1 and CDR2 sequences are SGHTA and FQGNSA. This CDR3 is CASSLYSQANTGELFF. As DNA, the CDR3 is TGTGCTAGCAGCTTATACTCGCAGGCGAACACCGGAGAGCTGTTTTTT.

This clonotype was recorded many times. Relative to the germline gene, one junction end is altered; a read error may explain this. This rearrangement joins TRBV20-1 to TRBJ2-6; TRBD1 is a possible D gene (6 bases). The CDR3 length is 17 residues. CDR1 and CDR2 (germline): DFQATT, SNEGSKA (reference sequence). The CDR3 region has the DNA TGCAGTGCAAGAGGACAGCTCCCCCTCCATGGGGCCAACGTCCTGACTTTC. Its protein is CSARGQLPLHGANVLTF.

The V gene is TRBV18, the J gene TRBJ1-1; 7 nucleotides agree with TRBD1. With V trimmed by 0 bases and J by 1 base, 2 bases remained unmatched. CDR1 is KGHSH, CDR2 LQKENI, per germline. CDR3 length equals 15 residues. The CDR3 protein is CASSPPTGKNTEAFF. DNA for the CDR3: TGTGCCAGCTCACCACCGACAGGGAAGAACACTGAAGCTTTCTTT. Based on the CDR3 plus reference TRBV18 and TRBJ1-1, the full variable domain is NAGVMQNPRHLVRRRGQEARLRCSPMKGHSHVYWYRQLPEEGLKFMVYLQKENIIDESGMPKERFSAEFPKEGPSILRIQQVVRGDSAAYFCASSPPTGKNTEAFFGQGTRLTVV.

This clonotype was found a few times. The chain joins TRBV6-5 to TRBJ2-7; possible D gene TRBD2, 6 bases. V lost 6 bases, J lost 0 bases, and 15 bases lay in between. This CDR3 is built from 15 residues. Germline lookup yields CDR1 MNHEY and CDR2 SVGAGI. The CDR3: CASRYGRGSSYEQYF. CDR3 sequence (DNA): TGTGCCAGCAGGTACGGACGGGGGAGCTCCTACGAGCAGTACTTC.

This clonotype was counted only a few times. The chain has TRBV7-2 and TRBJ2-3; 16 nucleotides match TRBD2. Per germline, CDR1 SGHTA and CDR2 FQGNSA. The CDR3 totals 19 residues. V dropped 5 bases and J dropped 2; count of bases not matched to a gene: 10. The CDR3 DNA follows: TGTGCCAGCAGCACGCCCCCGGGACTAGCGGGAGGGCCCACAGATACGCAGTATTTT. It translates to CASSTPPGLAGGPTDTQYF.

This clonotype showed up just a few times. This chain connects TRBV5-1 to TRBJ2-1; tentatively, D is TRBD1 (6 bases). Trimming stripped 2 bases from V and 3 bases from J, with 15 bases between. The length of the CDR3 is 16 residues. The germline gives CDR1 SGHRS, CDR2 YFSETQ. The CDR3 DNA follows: TGCGCCAGCAGCTTCGACGGGACACCAGTCTACAATGAGCAGTTCTTC. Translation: CASSFDGTPVYNEQFF.

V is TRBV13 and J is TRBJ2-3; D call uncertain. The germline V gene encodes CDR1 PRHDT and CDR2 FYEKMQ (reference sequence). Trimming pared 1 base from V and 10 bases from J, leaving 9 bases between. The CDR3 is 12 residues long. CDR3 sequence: CASSLARSAQYF. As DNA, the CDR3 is TGTGCCAGCAGCTTAGCCCGGAGTGCGCAGTATTTT.

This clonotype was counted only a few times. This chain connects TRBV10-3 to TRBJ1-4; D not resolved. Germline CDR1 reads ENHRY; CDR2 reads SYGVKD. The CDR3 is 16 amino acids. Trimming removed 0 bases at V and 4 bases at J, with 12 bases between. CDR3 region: CAISESATKNNEKLFF. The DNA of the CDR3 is TGTGCCATCAGTGAGTCAGCGACAAAAAATAATGAAAAACTGTTTTTT.